The present entry profiles one T cell receptor beta chain with its context. Many counts were recorded for this clonotype. Which antigen it targets is not known. Base qualities were left out, and no much larger clone turns up one base away. The sample's treatment or condition, from its label and the paper: allogeneic hematopoietic cell transplantation with graft depleted of TCRalphabeta T cells and CD19 B cells. Transplant recipients were children who received TCRalphabeta/CD19-depleted allogeneic hematopoietic cell grafts. The receptor library was made with PCR. The reads were generated on an Illumina HiSeq 2500. TCR libraries were prepared with molecular barcoding, using unique molecular identifiers to normalize TCRbeta repertoire quantification. Using fastp at Q25 and MiXCR, TCRdb reprocessed the public reads and kept productive beta chains. CDR3 protein duplicates are merged, each entry listing the most common genes and DNA. This sample gives over 450,000 distinct CDR3 sequences in total; 10% to 13% of them show up just once. The top ten constitute just over 2% of the sample.

The data stem from a study of T-cell reconstitution after alpha-beta-depleted transplantation in children (dated by TCRdb to the mid-2010s). For the study in its entirety: Using TCR repertoire profiling, the study quantitatively followed how T-cell immune reconstitution unfolded in children after TCRalphabeta/CD19-depleted allogeneic hematopoietic cell transplantation.

Overall study outcomes, separate from this receptor: Over the following months the frequencies of hyperexpanded clones went down, and after one year T-cell counts and TCRbeta diversity were mostly credited to newly produced T cells. Apparently early alphabetaT-cell count recovery about two months after transplant reportedly relied on only several hundred rapidly expanded clones derived from non-depleted graft cells. In some patients, the high TCRbeta diversity seen at day 60 was put down to recipient T cells and intrathymic progenitors that had survived conditioning.

This receptor was identified in a child aged 2 to 10 with inherited bone marrow failure, due to receive a stem cell transplant. This specimen was PBMCs, taken before TCRalphabeta/CD19-depleted stem cell transplant.

The CDR3 region reads CASSLSSSRTGELFF. The sequence in DNA is TGTGCCAGCAGTTTATCGAGCTCGAGGACCGGGGAGCTGTTTTTT. The sequence links TRBV28 to TRBJ2-2, with the D gene not confidently named. V drops 1 base and J drops 5 bases, leaving 11 bases in between. The CDR3 spans 15 residues, from the cysteine through the phenylalanine. Only the CDR3 part of the read is kept: 45 bases, read in frame from the first base. CDR1 and CDR2, per the germline V gene, are MDHEN and SYDVKM.